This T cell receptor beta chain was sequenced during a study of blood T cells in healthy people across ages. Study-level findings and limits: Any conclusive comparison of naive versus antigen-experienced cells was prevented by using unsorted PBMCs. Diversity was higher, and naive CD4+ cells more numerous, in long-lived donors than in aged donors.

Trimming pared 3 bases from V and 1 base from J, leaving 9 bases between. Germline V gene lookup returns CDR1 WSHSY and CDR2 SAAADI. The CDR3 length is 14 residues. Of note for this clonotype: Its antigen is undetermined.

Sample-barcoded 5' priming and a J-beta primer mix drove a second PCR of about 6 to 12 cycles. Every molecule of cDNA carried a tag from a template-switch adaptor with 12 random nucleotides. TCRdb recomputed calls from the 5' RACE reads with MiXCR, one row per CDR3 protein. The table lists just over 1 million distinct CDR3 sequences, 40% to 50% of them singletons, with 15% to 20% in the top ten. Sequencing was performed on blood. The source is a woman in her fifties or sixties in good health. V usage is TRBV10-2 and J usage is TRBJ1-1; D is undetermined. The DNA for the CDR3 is TGCGCCAGCAGTGAAAGGTCGGGGAACACTGAAGCTTTCTTT. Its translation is CASSERSGNTEAFF.